The 7 T cell receptor beta chains below all came from one sample that was sequenced in a study of blood T cell repertoires in COVID-19 (TCRdb year 2020). The library came from the immunoSEQ multiplex PCR assay. Drawn from immuneACCESS, this table holds only the in-frame rearrangements with V and J called that TCRdb kept. Clones are partly lost; checked studies trace under half to an unresolved V gene and leave the rest unexplained. This sample gives 200,000 to 250,000 clones in total; about 86% of them show up just once. The ten most abundant clones make up 3% to 4% of the sample. The material sequenced was PBMCs or T cells enriched from blood (not recorded which). These receptors were taken from a woman aged 40 to 55 with acute COVID-19.

The rearrangement joins TRBV7-9 to TRBJ1-2, with 9 nucleotides matching TRBD1. The germline gives CDR1 SEHNR, CDR2 FQNEAQ (reference sequence). The CDR3 is made up of 16 amino acids. V lost 4 bases, J lost 2 bases, and 8 bases stayed unmatched. This CDR3 is CASSSSSGTGNYGYTF. In DNA, the CDR3 is TGTGCCAGCAGCTCCTCCTCCGGGACAGGGAACTATGGCTACACCTTC.

This chain uses TRBV7-9 with TRBJ1-2; 7 nucleotides match TRBD1. The V segment lost 5 bases and the J segment 6 bases; nucleotides outside the gene matches: 6. The CDR3 covers 13 residues. Germline V CDR1 and CDR2: SEHNR, FQNEAQ (reference sequence). CDR3 DNA: TGTGCCAGCAGCCTTGGGACAGCTGATGGCTACACCTTC. It encodes CASSLGTADGYTF.

This clone appeared once. The chain is built from TRBV19 and TRBJ2-5; D unresolved. V lost 3 bases and J 5 bases, leaving 10 bases between the germline ends. The CDR3 loop spans 13 amino acids. CDR1 and CDR2 from the germline V gene are LNHDA and SQIVND (reference sequence). CDR3 amino acids: CASSISGSETQYF. DNA for the CDR3: TGTGCCAGTAGTATTTCAGGTTCCGAGACCCAGTACTTC.

The CDR3: CASSSDRTSSYEQYF. The CDR3 nucleotides read TGTGCCAGCAGCTCCGACAGGACGAGCTCCTACGAGCAGTACTTC. V usage is TRBV7-8 and J usage is TRBJ2-7, with a possible D match to TRBD1 (6 bases). CDR1 and CDR2 from the germline V gene are SGHVS and FQNEAQ. Between the trimmed V and J ends, which lost 4 bases and 0 bases, there was a span of 13 bases. CDR3 length: 15 amino acids. Full variable domain (missing parts from reference TRBV7-8 and TRBJ2-7): GAGVSQSPRYKVAKRGQDVALRCDPISGHVSLFWYQQALGQGPEFLTYFQNEAQLDKSGLPSDRFFAERPEGSVSTLKIQRTQQEDSAVYLCASSSDRTSSYEQYFGPGTRLTVT.

J is TRBJ2-7 and V is TRBV28; D may be TRBD1 (6 bases). The CDR3 is 17 residues long. The V end was cut by 6 bases, the J end by 7 bases, with 28 bases between. The germline CDR1 and CDR2 sequences are MDHEN and SYDVKM. The CDR3 spells CASRPDPRTGMRGEQYF. CDR3 nucleotide sequence: TGTGCCAGCAGGCCAGATCCCAGGACCGGAATGAGGGGGGAGCAGTACTTC.

CDR3: CASSGVRSYEQYF. CDR3 coding DNA: TGTGCCAGCAGTGGAGTACGGTCCTACGAGCAGTACTTC. The chain carries TRBV2 and TRBJ2-7; D gene uncertain. V was shortened by 4 bases and J by 1 base, with 8 bases between the two germline ends. The CDR3 runs 13 residues. Germline values: CDR1 SNHLY, CDR2 FYNNEI.

This chain connects TRBV10-3 to TRBJ2-5; D is unresolved. The CDR3 totals 15 residues. The V end was cut by 4 bases, the J end by 4 bases, with 16 bases between. Germline V gene sequence: CDR1 ENHRY, CDR2 SYGVKD. The CDR3 sequence is CAISGTLANGETQYF. For the CDR3, the DNA is TGTGCCATCAGTGGAACGCTTGCAAACGGAGAGACCCAGTACTTC.